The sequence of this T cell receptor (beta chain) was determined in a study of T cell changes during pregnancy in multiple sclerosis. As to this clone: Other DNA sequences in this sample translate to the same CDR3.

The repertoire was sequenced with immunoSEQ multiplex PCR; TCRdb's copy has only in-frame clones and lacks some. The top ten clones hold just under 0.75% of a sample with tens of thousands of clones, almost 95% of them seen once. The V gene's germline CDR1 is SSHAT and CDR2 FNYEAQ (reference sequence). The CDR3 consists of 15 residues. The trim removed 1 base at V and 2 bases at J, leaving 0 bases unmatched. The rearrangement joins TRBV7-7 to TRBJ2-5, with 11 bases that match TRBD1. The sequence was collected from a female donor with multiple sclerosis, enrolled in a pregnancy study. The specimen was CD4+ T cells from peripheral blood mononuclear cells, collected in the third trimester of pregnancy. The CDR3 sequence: CASSLGDRGQETQYF. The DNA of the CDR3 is TGTGCCAGCAGCTTAGGGGACAGGGGGCAAGAGACCCAGTACTTC.